Following are 30 T cell receptor beta chains from one sample sequenced in a study of T cell repertoires in cytomegalovirus infection. No antigen has been assigned to these receptors. MiXCR, applied by TCRdb to the reads, yields one record per CDR3 protein. The repertoire consists of some 130,000 distinct CDR3 sequences, with approximately 24% occurring once and the leading ten covering approximately 35%. Sequencing input: PBMCs, sequenced either directly or after in vitro stimulation (not recorded which). Every receptor here comes from a human donor in good health (CMV status not recorded). Some clones in this sample may be carry-over from other donors' samples.

This clonotype showed up just a few times. The chain carries TRBV4-3 and TRBJ2-5; 10 bases fit TRBD2. The CDR3 is 16 residues long. The J segment lost 2 bases and the V segment lost 0 bases, leaving 3 bases of the junction unmatched. Germline loops: CDR1 LGHNA, CDR2 YSLEER. CDR3 DNA: TGCGCCAGCAGCCAAGATTGGACTAGCGGACAAGAGACCCAGTACTTC. Residues: CASSQDWTSGQETQYF.

CDR3 amino acids: CASKMTSRLMGNEQFF. The CDR3 DNA is TGTGCCAGCAAGATGACTAGCAGGTTAATGGGTAATGAGCAGTTCTTC. The chain is built from TRBV7-2 and TRBJ2-1; 7 bases agree with TRBD2. This CDR3 region has 16 residues. The germline V gene has CDR1 SGHTA and CDR2 FQGNSA. V trimming: 7 bases; J trimming: 7 bases; junction bases outside the gene matches: 16.

The chain combines TRBV12-3 or TRBV12-4 with TRBJ2-1; 8 positions agree with TRBD2. V shed 1 base, J shed 3 bases, and the junction held 5 bases outside the gene matches. This CDR3 has 16 residues. The CDR3 reads CASSLGVAGLYNEQFF. CDR3 nucleotide sequence: TGTGCCAGCAGTTTAGGAGTAGCGGGACTCTACAATGAGCAGTTCTTC.

The chain carries TRBV4-1 and TRBJ2-3; 7 bases agree with TRBD2. The germline V gene encodes CDR1 MGHRA and CDR2 YSYEKL. This CDR3 is built from 16 residues. Germline trimming cut 1 base from V and 10 bases from J; bases unmatched to any gene: 14. The CDR3 nucleotides are TGCGCCAGCAGCCAAGTTGTCGGGGAGGGATTCTATTCGCAGTATTTT. This gives the protein CASSQVVGEGFYSQYF.

This clonotype was seen ten or more times. CDR3 nucleotide sequence: TGTGCCAGCAGCCCTACCGGGACTAGCGGGAGAGAGCAGTACTTC. Amino acids: CASSPTGTSGREQYF. The rearrangement uses TRBV7-3 and TRBJ2-7; 14 positions match TRBD2. V was pared by 5 bases and J by 7 bases, with 7 bases of the junction left unmatched. The CDR3 totals 15 residues. The germline V gene encodes CDR1 SGHTA and CDR2 FQGTGA.

There are many counts of this clonotype. The chain employs TRBV7-2 and TRBJ2-4; the D call may be TRBD1 or TRBD2 (5 bases each). The CDR3 is 16 amino acids. Germline values: CDR1 SGHTA, CDR2 FQGNSA. Trimming shortened V by 5 bases and J by 3 bases, and 17 bases separated the two germline ends. The CDR3 DNA follows: TGTGCCAGCAGCCCAGGGCCCGGGACGGGCAAAAACATTCAGTACTTC. Translating it yields CASSPGPGTGKNIQYF.

The chain combines TRBV12-3 or TRBV12-4 with TRBJ2-7; TRBD1 agrees at 12 bases. The CDR3 is 17 amino acids. With V trimmed by 4 bases and J by 4 bases, 11 bases remained unmatched. Here the CDR3 DNA reads TGTGCCAGCAGTTCCTCGCCTCCGGGACAGGGGGCTTACGAGCAGTACTTC. It yields the protein CASSSSPPGQGAYEQYF.

V is TRBV7-6 and J is TRBJ2-5, with a tentative D call TRBD2 (7 bases). V lost 2 bases to trimming and J lost 3 bases, with 19 bases between them. The CDR3 runs to 17 residues. Germline V CDR1 and CDR2: SGHVS, FNYEAQ. Here the CDR3 DNA reads TGTGCCAGCAGCTTAAGTGGAATGGGGGCGGGAGAAGAGACCCAGTACTTC. Residues: CASSLSGMGAGEETQYF.

This clonotype was seen a few times. The rearrangement links TRBV28 to TRBJ2-3, with 9 bases lining up with TRBD2. The germline V gene encodes CDR1 MDHEN and CDR2 SYDVKM. The ends lost 6 bases at V and 4 bases at J; junction bases unmatched: 8. This CDR3 has 15 residues. The chain's CDR3 is CASSHLAGPPDTQYF. CDR3 DNA: TGTGCCAGCAGCCACCTAGCGGGACCCCCAGATACGCAGTATTTT.

In this sample, this clonotype turned up a few times. The CDR3 nucleotides are TGCAGTGGGGAGATCCCGACCGCAGATACGCAGTATTTT. Translation: CSGEIPTADTQYF. This chain connects TRBV20-1 to TRBJ2-3; D possibly corresponds to TRBD2 (5 bases). The CDR3 runs 13 residues. V gave up 7 bases and J gave up 4 bases, with 15 bases separating them. Per germline, CDR1 DFQATT and CDR2 SNEGSKA (reference sequence).

This clonotype was picked up a small number of times. The V and J genes are TRBV20-1 and TRBJ1-1; 7 bases agree with TRBD1. Trimming at V came to 6 bases and at J to 2 bases, leaving 3 bases not matched to a gene. From germline, CDR1 is DFQATT and CDR2 SNEGSKA (reference sequence). The CDR3 contains 12 residues. The CDR3 protein is CSAGTANTEAFF. DNA of the CDR3: TGCAGTGCCGGGACAGCCAACACTGAAGCTTTCTTT.

This clonotype has more than one count but fewer than ten. J is TRBJ1-4 and V is TRBV27; D is uncertain. The CDR3 consists of 13 residues. Trimming left V 5 bases short and J 5 bases short, with 9 bases between. The germline CDR1 and CDR2 sequences are MNHEY and SMNVEV (reference sequence). CDR3 region: CASSARLNEKLFF. The DNA for the CDR3 is TGTGCCAGCAGTGCAAGGTTAAATGAAAAACTGTTTTTT. Drawing the rest from reference TRBV27 and TRBJ1-4, the complete variable domain is EAQVTQNPRYLITVTGKKLTVTCSQNMNHEYMSWYRQDPGLGLRQIYYSMNVEVTDKGDVPEGYKVSRKEKRNFPLILESPSPNQTSLYFCASSARLNEKLFFGSGTQLSVL.

The V and J genes are TRBV12-3 or TRBV12-4 and TRBJ2-1, with D possibly being TRBD1 (5 bases). Trimming removed 7 bases from V and 8 bases from J, with 24 bases in between. The CDR3 totals 16 residues. As DNA, the CDR3 is TGTGCCAGCACCTACACCCGCCTATCTAGGGGCCATGAGCAGTTCTTC. It codes for CASTYTRLSRGHEQFF.

CDR3 sequence: CASSYRGQGASSYNEQFF. DNA for the CDR3: TGTGCCAGCAGTTACCGAGGACAGGGGGCGAGTTCCTACAATGAGCAGTTCTTC. The rearrangement joins TRBV6-6 to TRBJ2-1, with 11 bases lining up with TRBD1. J gave up 1 base and V 2 bases, and 7 bases lay outside the gene matches. Germline V CDR1 and CDR2: MNHNY, SVGAGI (reference sequence). The CDR3 totals 18 residues.

Note on this clonotype: Germline is not matched at one junction end, which may reflect a read error. This sequence joins TRBV7-6 and TRBJ2-3; D perhaps matches TRBD1 (5 bases). Per the germline V gene, CDR1 is SGHVS and CDR2 is FNYEAQ. The length of the CDR3 is 16 residues. DNA for the CDR3: TGTGCTAGCAGCCCCGGAGACAGCTTTCTCACAGATACGCAGTATTTT. Translation gives CASSPGDSFLTDTQYF.

This clonotype showed up many times. The chain is built from TRBV7-9 and TRBJ2-1, with TRBD1 identical over 10 bases. This CDR3 is 16 amino acids long. Looked up from germline, CDR1 is SEHNR and CDR2 is FQNEAQ (reference sequence). With 3 bases clipped from V and 2 bases from J, the junction kept 4 bases outside the gene matches. The CDR3: CASSFSGTGAYNEQFF. The CDR3 DNA reads TGTGCCAGCAGCTTTTCCGGGACAGGGGCCTACAATGAGCAGTTCTTC.

Ten or more counts support this clonotype. The chain couples TRBV27 to TRBJ2-7; D unclear. CDR3 length: 14 residues. The germline CDR1 and CDR2 sequences are MNHEY and SMNVEV (reference sequence). V was shortened by 6 bases and J by 1 base, with 13 bases between the two germline ends. CDR3 region: CASSPTGYSYEQYF. The CDR3 DNA reads TGTGCCAGCAGCCCGACCGGGTATTCCTACGAGCAGTACTTC.

The table lists this clonotype with a few counts. The chain employs TRBV6-6 and TRBJ2-7, with a weak D call TRBD1 (5 bases). CDR1 and CDR2 from the germline V gene are MNHNY and SVGAGI (reference sequence). Trimming removed 0 bases at V and 3 bases at J, with 12 bases between. CDR3 length equals 15 residues. CDR3 amino acids: CASSYSTAIVYEQYF. CDR3 DNA sequence: TGTGCCAGCAGTTACTCGACAGCTATAGTCTACGAGCAGTACTTC.

This clonotype was seen many times. The CDR3, as DNA: TGTGCCAGCAGCGAGGGACTAGCGGGAGGGCCGGAGACCCAGTACTTC. Translating gives CASSEGLAGGPETQYF. V and J are TRBV2 and TRBJ2-5; 16 nucleotides line up with TRBD2. This CDR3 comprises 16 residues. J lost 5 bases, V lost 6 bases, and 6 bases had no gene match. The V gene's germline CDR1 is SNHLY and CDR2 FYNNEI.

The CDR3 reads CASSSIAGQETQYF. The CDR3 bases are TGTGCCAGCAGTTCCATAGCGGGGCAAGAGACCCAGTACTTC. V is TRBV27 and J is TRBJ2-5; the match to TRBD2 covers 8 bases. Germline V gene sequence: CDR1 MNHEY, CDR2 SMNVEV (reference sequence). V was clipped by 4 bases and J by 2 bases; unmatched bases: 3. This CDR3 is 14 amino acids long.

In this sample, this clonotype turned up many times. The CDR3 loop reads CASSLQGPNQPQHF. CDR3 nucleotides: TGTGCCAGCAGTTTGCAGGGGCCGAATCAGCCCCAGCATTTT. V is TRBV27 and J is TRBJ1-5; TRBD1 might be the D (6 bases). The CDR3 has 14 residues. Looked up from germline, CDR1 is MNHEY and CDR2 is SMNVEV (reference sequence). Trimming pared 3 bases from V and 4 bases from J, leaving 10 bases between.

A single count supports this clonotype. This rearrangement joins TRBV29-1 to TRBJ1-2; a possible D gene is TRBD1 (6 bases). The CDR3 has 14 amino acids. Trimming removed 8 bases from V and 4 bases from J, with 20 bases in between. CDR1 is SQVTM, CDR2 ANQGSEA, per germline. The DNA for the CDR3 is TGCAGCACCTCGGTGGGGGGCCTCACCTATGGCTACACCTTC. This translates into CSTSVGGLTYGYTF. The full variable domain, with the rest looked up from reference TRBV29-1 and TRBJ1-2, is SAVISQKPSRDICQRGTSLTIQCQVDSQVTMMFWYRQQPGQSLTLIATANQGSEATYESGFVIDKFPISRPNLTFSTLTVSNMSPEDSSIYLCSTSVGGLTYGYTFGSGTRLTVV.

This chain links TRBV28 with TRBJ2-3; the D gene is possibly TRBD1 (6 bases). Trimming pared 6 bases from V and 4 bases from J, leaving 11 bases between. Germline lookup yields CDR1 MDHEN and CDR2 SYDVKM. CDR3 length equals 13 residues. The DNA for the CDR3 is TGTGCCAGCAGAGAGGGGGTTCCAGATACGCAGTATTTT. It translates to CASREGVPDTQYF.

This clonotype was detected a few times. This rearrangement joins TRBV30 to TRBJ2-3; 9 bases fit TRBD2. V was clipped by 2 bases and J by 5 bases; unmatched bases: 5. Germline values: CDR1 GTSNPN, CDR2 SVGIG (reference sequence). This CDR3 spans 14 amino acids. Written as DNA, the CDR3 is TGTGCCTGGAGTCCTGTTAGCGGGAGAGATACGCAGTATTTT. As protein: CAWSPVSGRDTQYF. The variable domain in full, with the rest retrieved from reference TRBV30 and TRBJ2-3, is SQTIHQWPATLVQPVGSPLSLECTVEGTSNPNLYWYRQAAGRGLQLLFYSVGIGQISSEVPQNLSASRPQDRQFILSSKKLLLSDSGFYLCAWSPVSGRDTQYFGPGTRLTVL.

The chain is built from TRBV5-1 and TRBJ2-3, with 7 positions matching TRBD2. Germline CDR1 is SGHRS and CDR2 is YFSETQ. The V gene end was trimmed by 3 bases and the J gene end by 6 bases; junction bases not matched to a gene: 4. The CDR3 loop spans 13 amino acids. The CDR3 DNA reads TGCGCCAGCAGCTCGGGGGGAGCGGATACGCAGTATTTT. Translating gives CASSSGGADTQYF. The variable domain in full, with the rest retrieved from reference TRBV5-1 and TRBJ2-3, is KAGVTQTPRYLIKTRGQQVTLSCSPISGHRSVSWYQQTPGQGLQFLFEYFSETQRNKGNFPGRFSGRQFSNSRSEMNVSTLELGDSALYLCASSSGGADTQYFGPGTRLTVL.

This clonotype turned up a few times. The rearrangement links TRBV29-1 to TRBJ2-1, with 8 bases fitting TRBD2. Looked up from germline, CDR1 is SQVTM and CDR2 is ANQGSEA. Unmatched junction bases numbered 8, after V lost 6 bases and J lost 4 bases. The CDR3 runs 14 residues. The CDR3 region has the DNA TGCAGCGTCAGGCTAGCGGGCGGGTACAATGAGCAGTTCTTC. Its translation is CSVRLAGGYNEQFF.

V gene TRBV2 combines with J gene TRBJ2-7; D unclear. The V and J ends lost 1 base and 3 bases respectively, with 13 bases between them. CDR1 SNHLY and CDR2 FYNNEI come from the germline V gene. The CDR3 loop spans 15 amino acids. The CDR3 DNA reads as TGTGCCAGCAGTGAAGGTTACCGAAGGGACTACGAGCAGTACTTC. It translates to CASSEGYRRDYEQYF. The variable domain in full, with the rest retrieved from reference TRBV2 and TRBJ2-7, is EPEVTQTPSHQVTQMGQEVILRCVPISNHLYFYWYRQILGQKVEFLVSFYNNEISEKSEIFDDQFSVERPDGSNFTLKIRSTKLEDSAMYFCASSEGYRRDYEQYFGPGTRLTVT.

This clonotype was picked up many times. A junction boundary mismatches the germline segment, possibly from a read error. This chain joins TRBV7-7 and TRBJ2-5, with D perhaps assigned TRBD1 or TRBD2 (5 bases each). CDR3 size: 15 residues. Germline CDR1 and CDR2: SSHAT and FNYEAQ (reference sequence). In DNA form, the CDR3 reads TGTGCTAGCAGCAAGGGACCGACGCTCCAAGAGACCCAGTACTTC. Residues: CASSKGPTLQETQYF. Full variable domain (remainder filled in from reference TRBV7-7 and TRBJ2-5): GAGVSQSPRYKVTKRGQDVTLRCDPISSHATLYWYQQALGQGPEFLTYFNYEAQPDKSGLPSDRFSAERPEGSISTLTIQRTEQRDSAMYRCASSKGPTLQETQYFGPGTRLLVL.

The chain links TRBV27 to TRBJ2-6, with TRBD2 as a possible D gene (5 bases). Germline CDR1 MNHEY, CDR2 SMNVEV (reference sequence). The V gene lost 3 bases and the J gene lost 1 base, with 13 bases spanning the gap. This CDR3 spans 17 amino acids. This chain's CDR3 is CASSFSASRSGANVLTF. CDR3 nucleotides: TGTGCCAGCAGTTTTAGCGCGTCCCGGTCTGGGGCCAACGTCCTGACTTTC.

The table lists this clonotype with a few counts. The J gene is TRBJ2-3, the V gene TRBV20-1; 12 bases are a match to TRBD2. Germline assignment: CDR1 DFQATT and CDR2 SNEGSKA (reference sequence). With 4 bases clipped from V and 0 bases from J, the junction kept 2 bases outside the gene matches. The CDR3 is 15 amino acids. CDR3 amino acids: CSAMTSGGSTDTQYF. CDR3 DNA: TGCAGTGCTATGACTAGCGGGGGTAGCACAGATACGCAGTATTTT.